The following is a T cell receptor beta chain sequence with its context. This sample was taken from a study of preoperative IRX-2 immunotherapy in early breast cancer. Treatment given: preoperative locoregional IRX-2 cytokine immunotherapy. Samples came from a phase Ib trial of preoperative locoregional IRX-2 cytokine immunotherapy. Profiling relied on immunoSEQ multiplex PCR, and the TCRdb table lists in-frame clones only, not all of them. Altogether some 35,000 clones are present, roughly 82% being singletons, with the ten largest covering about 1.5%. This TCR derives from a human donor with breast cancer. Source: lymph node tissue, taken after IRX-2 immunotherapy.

CDR3 in amino acids: CSVVVAATTEAFF. The DNA of the CDR3 is TGCAGCGTCGTGGTCGCTGCCACCACTGAAGCTTTCTTT. This chain uses TRBV29-1 with TRBJ1-1, with D hard to call. This CDR3 is built from 13 residues. V lost 6 bases to trimming and J lost 4 bases, with 15 bases between them. Germline loops: CDR1 SQVTM, CDR2 ANQGSEA.